These 5 T cell receptor beta chains came from one sample sequenced in a study of blood T cells in healthy people across ages. A second PCR of roughly 6 to 12 cycles used a sample-barcoded 5' primer and a J-beta primer mix. In TCRdb, the 5' RACE reads were re-called with MiXCR into one record per CDR3 protein. Of 700,000 to 800,000 distinct CDR3 sequences in the sample, roughly 43% were seen once. The sequencing sample was made of blood. These TCRs come from a woman aged 60 to 75 in good health.

This clonotype was found a few times. The chain joins TRBV25-1 to TRBJ2-2; 7 bases align to TRBD2. The CDR3 spans 17 residues. The V and J ends lost 3 bases and 5 bases, in that order; junction bases with no gene match: 12. CDR1 MGHDK and CDR2 SYGVNS come from the germline V gene. This CDR3 reads CASSDQRAGELTGELFF. In DNA, the CDR3 is TGTGCCAGCAGTGACCAGCGGGCGGGAGAGTTGACCGGGGAGCTGTTTTTT.

The chain links TRBV9 to TRBJ1-5, with 10 bases that match TRBD1. Losses at the gene ends were 3 bases for V and 5 bases for J; bases not matched to a gene: 14. The CDR3 consists of 18 residues. Per the germline V gene, CDR1 is SGDLS and CDR2 is YYNGEE. The CDR3 here is CASSAAGTGAPIYQPQHF. The CDR3 region has the DNA TGTGCCAGCAGCGCAGCCGGGACAGGGGCGCCAATTTATCAGCCCCAGCATTTT.

The V and J genes are TRBV29-1 and TRBJ2-5; no firm D call. This CDR3 region has 12 residues. Trimming took off 4 bases at V and 1 base at J, with 7 bases between the two ends. The germline gives CDR1 SQVTM, CDR2 ANQGSEA. This CDR3 reads CSVASAQETQYF. In nucleotides, the CDR3 is TGCAGCGTTGCCTCGGCCCAAGAGACCCAGTACTTC.

This clonotype showed up just a few times. V is TRBV6-5 and J is TRBJ2-1; the D gene is possibly TRBD2 (6 bases). V was pared by 6 bases and J by 0 bases, with 6 bases between. Germline loops: CDR1 MNHEY, CDR2 SVGAGI. This CDR3 has 13 residues. The DNA of the CDR3 is TGTGCCAGCAGGGACTACTCCTACAATGAGCAGTTCTTC. Amino acids: CASRDYSYNEQFF.

The rearrangement links TRBV20-1 to TRBJ1-4, with TRBD1 matching over 7 bases. Trimming removed 6 bases from V and 8 bases from J; junction bases left unmatched: 6. Germline CDR1 and CDR2: DFQATT and SNEGSKA (reference sequence). The CDR3 extends over 12 amino acids. The CDR3 loop is CSAATGAEKLFF. For the CDR3, the DNA is TGCAGTGCGGCAACAGGGGCCGAAAAACTGTTTTTT.